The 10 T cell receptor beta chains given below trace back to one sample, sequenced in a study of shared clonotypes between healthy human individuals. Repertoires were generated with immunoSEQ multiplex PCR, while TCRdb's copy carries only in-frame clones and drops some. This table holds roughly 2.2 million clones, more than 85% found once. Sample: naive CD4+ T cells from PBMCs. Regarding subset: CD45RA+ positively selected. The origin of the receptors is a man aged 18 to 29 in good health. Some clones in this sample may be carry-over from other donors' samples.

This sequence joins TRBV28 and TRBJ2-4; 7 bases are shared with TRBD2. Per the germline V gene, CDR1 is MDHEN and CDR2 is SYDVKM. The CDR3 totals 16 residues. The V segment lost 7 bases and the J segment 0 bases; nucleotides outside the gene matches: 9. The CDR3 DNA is TGTGCCAGCACCGCCAGCGGGGCCGTAGCCAAAAACATTCAGTACTTC. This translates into CASTASGAVAKNIQYF.

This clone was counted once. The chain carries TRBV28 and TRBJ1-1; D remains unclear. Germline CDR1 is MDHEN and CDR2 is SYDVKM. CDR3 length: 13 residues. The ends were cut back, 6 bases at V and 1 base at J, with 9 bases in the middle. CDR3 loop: CASSRPWNTEAFF. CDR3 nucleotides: TGTGCCAGCAGCAGACCGTGGAACACTGAAGCTTTCTTT.

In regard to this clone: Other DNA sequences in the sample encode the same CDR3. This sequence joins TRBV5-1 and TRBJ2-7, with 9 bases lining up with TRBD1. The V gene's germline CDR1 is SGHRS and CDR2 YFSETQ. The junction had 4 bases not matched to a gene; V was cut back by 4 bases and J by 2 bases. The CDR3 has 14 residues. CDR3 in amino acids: CASSKGQGAYEQYF. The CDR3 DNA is TGCGCCAGCAGCAAGGGACAGGGAGCCTACGAGCAGTACTTC. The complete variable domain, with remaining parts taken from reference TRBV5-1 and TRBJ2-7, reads KAGVTQTPRYLIKTRGQQVTLSCSPISGHRSVSWYQQTPGQGLQFLFEYFSETQRNKGNFPGRFSGRQFSNSRSEMNVSTLELGDSALYLCASSKGQGAYEQYFGPGTRLTVT.

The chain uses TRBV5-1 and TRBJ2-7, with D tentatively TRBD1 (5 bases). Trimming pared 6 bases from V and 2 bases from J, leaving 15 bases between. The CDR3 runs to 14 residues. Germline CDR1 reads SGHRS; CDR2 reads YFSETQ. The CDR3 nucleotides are TGCGCCAGCATGCCTGCGACAGCACCCTACGAGCAGTACTTC. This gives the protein CASMPATAPYEQYF.

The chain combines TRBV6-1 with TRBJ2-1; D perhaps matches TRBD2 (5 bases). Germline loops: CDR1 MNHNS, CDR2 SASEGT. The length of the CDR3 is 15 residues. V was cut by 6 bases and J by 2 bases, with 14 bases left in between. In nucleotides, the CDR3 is TGTGCCAGCAGCAGACCCCCCGGGACCTACAATGAGCAGTTCTTC. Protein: CASSRPPGTYNEQFF.

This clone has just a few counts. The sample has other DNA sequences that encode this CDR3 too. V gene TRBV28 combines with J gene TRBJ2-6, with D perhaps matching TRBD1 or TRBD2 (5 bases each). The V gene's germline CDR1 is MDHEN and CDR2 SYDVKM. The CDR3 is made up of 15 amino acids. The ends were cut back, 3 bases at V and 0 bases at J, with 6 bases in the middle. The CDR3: CASSFGGSGANVLTF. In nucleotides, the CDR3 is TGTGCCAGCAGTTTTGGGGGCTCTGGGGCCAACGTCCTGACTTTC.

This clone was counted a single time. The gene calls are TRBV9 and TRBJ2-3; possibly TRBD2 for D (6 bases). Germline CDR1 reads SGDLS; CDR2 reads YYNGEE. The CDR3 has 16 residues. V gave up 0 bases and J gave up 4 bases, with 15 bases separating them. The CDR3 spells CASSVGAGPSADTQYF. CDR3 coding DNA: TGTGCCAGCAGCGTAGGGGCAGGGCCTAGCGCAGATACGCAGTATTTT.

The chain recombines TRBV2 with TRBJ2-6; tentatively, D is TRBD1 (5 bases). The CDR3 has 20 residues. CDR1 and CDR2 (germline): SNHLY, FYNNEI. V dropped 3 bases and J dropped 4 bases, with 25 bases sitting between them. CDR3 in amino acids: CASSDGKGGHPPLGANVLTF. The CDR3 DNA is TGTGCCAGCAGTGACGGCAAAGGCGGACACCCACCGTTGGGGGCCAACGTCCTGACTTTC.

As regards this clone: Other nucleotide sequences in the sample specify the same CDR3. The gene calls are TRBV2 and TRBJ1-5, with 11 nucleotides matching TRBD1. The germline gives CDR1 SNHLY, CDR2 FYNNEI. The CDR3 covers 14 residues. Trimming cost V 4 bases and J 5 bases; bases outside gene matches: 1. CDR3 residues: CASSGTGGDQPQHF. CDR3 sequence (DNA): TGTGCCAGCAGTGGGACAGGGGGCGATCAGCCCCAGCATTTT.

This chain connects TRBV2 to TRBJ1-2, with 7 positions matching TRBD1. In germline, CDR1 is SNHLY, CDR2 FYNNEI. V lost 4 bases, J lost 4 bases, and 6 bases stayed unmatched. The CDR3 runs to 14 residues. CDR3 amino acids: CASSGEGAGYGYTF. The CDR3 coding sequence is TGTGCCAGCAGTGGCGAGGGGGCGGGCTATGGCTACACCTTC.